The rows below give T cell receptor beta chains drawn from one sample of a study of response to subunit inactivated influenza vaccine. TCRdb redid the calling of the RT-PCR reads with MiXCR, one entry per CDR3 protein. The table records hundreds of thousands of distinct CDR3 sequences, around 13% of them present only once. This specimen was PBMCs from blood, taken roughly 15 days before vaccination. These receptors originate from a man aged 45 to 65 who received an inactivated influenza vaccine. Each CDR3 is given with its conserved first and last residue. The D gene is left open where the match is weak. Part of the rows lack a size; the others show once, few, many or a class for expanded clones.

V gene,clone size,J gene,D gene,CDR3 DNA,CDR3 protein
TRBV29-1,-,TRBJ2-1,TRBD2,TGCAGCGTTGAAGCTCGCGGGAGGGCCGTCGATGAGCAGTTCTTC,CSVEARGRAVDEQFF
TRBV7-2,many,TRBJ2-1,TRBD2,TGTGCCAGCAGCCGAGCGGGGAGCTCCTACAATGAGCAGTTCTTC,CASSRAGSSYNEQFF
TRBV28,-,TRBJ2-7,-,TGTGCCAGCAGTTTAGCGCGGGCCCCCTACGAGCAGTACTTC,CASSLARAPYEQYF
TRBV6-2/TRBV6-3,few,TRBJ2-2,-,TGTGCCAGCAGTTACGGGCTGAAGTACGGGGAGCTGTTTTTT,CASSYGLKYGELFF
TRBV10-3,few,TRBJ2-2,TRBD1,TGTGCCATCAGTAACCTGGGACAGGAATCGACCGGGGAGCTGTTTTTT,CAISNLGQESTGELFF
TRBV6-1,-,TRBJ2-1,TRBD2,TGTGCCAGCGGTCTAGCGGGAGTTTACAATGAGCAGTTCTTC,CASGLAGVYNEQFF
TRBV4-2,few,TRBJ1-1,TRBD1,TGTGCCAGCAGCCGGGGACAGGGAATCATGAACACTGAAGCTTTCTTT,CASSRGQGIMNTEAFF
TRBV11-2,-,TRBJ2-7,-,TGTGCCAGCAGCCCCCCTCTGAACTTCCCCTACGAGCAGTACTTC,CASSPPLNFPYEQYF
TRBV18,-,TRBJ1-1,TRBD1,TGTGCCAGCTCACCAATCCCTACCGGGACAGGGGGCGCGAGCACTGAAGCTTTCTTT,CASSPIPTGTGGASTEAFF
TRBV6-1,few,TRBJ2-7,-,TGTGCCAGCAGTCGACGACGGGATAGCTCCTACGAGCAGTACTTC,CASSRRRDSSYEQYF
TRBV7-3,-,TRBJ2-1,TRBD2,TGTGCCAGCAGCTTAACCAGCGGGATAGCCAATGAGCAGTTCTTC,CASSLTSGIANEQFF
TRBV5-1,many,TRBJ2-1,-,TGCGCCAGCAGCGAACGGGTCTCCTACAATGAGCAGTTCTTC,CASSERVSYNEQFF
TRBV24-1,many,TRBJ2-6,TRBD1,TGTGCCACCAGTGAAGCCGGGACAGGGGGTGTCTCTGGGGCCAACGTCCTGACTTTC,CATSEAGTGGVSGANVLTF
TRBV14,-,TRBJ2-7,TRBD1,TGTGCCAGCAGCCAAGGGCAGGGGGCTTTCCCCTACGAGCAGTACTTC,CASSQGQGAFPYEQYF
TRBV25-1,few,TRBJ2-1,TRBD2,TGTGCCAGCAGTCCGGGGGGGGGCCAGCAGTTCTTC,CASSPGGGQQFF
TRBV5-1,few,TRBJ1-1,-,TGCGCCAGCAGCTTGGAGGTAGGCACTGAAGCTTTCTTT,CASSLEVGTEAFF
TRBV10-3,few,TRBJ2-1,-,TGTGCCATCAGTGAGTTAGCACTGACGGGGACCACCTACAATGAGCAGTTCTTC,CAISELALTGTTYNEQFF
TRBV27,many,TRBJ2-1,TRBD2,TGTGCCAGCAGTACCAGGACTAGCGGGAAATCCTACAATGAGCAGTTCTTC,CASSTRTSGKSYNEQFF
TRBV18,few,TRBJ2-1,TRBD2,TGTGCCAGCTCACCACCCGGGACTAGCGGGAGGGCCTACAATGAGCAGTTCTTC,CASSPPGTSGRAYNEQFF
TRBV6-6,-,TRBJ2-5,-,TGTGCCAGCAGTAATCAGGCTCAGACCCAGTACTTC,CASSNQAQTQYF
TRBV7-9,-,TRBJ1-2,-,TGTGCCAGCAGCATAGCAGGGGGCTACACCTTC,CASSIAGGYTF
TRBV6-2/TRBV6-3,many,TRBJ2-1,TRBD2,TGTGCCAGCAGAGATAGGACTAGCGGGAGGAATGAGCAGTTCTTC,CASRDRTSGRNEQFF
TRBV4-3,-,TRBJ2-1,TRBD2,TGCGCCAGCAGCCGAGAAACAGCGGGGGGGCTTGGTGAGCAGTTCTTC,CASSRETAGGLGEQFF
TRBV9,many,TRBJ2-5,TRBD2,TGTGCCAGCAGCGGGGGCCCCTCCGGACTAGCGGGAGGGCCTGGGGAGACCCAGTACTTC,CASSGGPSGLAGGPGETQYF
TRBV7-8,-,TRBJ2-2,TRBD2,TGTGCCAGCAGCTCTCCAAGCAGGGAGGGGACCGGGGAGCTGTTTTTT,CASSSPSREGTGELFF
TRBV29-1,few,TRBJ2-1,TRBD1,TGCAGCGTTGAAGGAGGTGACAGGGGCTACAGCTCCTACAATGAGCAGTTCTTC,CSVEGGDRGYSSYNEQFF
TRBV5-6,few,TRBJ1-5,TRBD1,TGTGCCAGCAGCTTGGGGGGGCAGGGTTTCTCGACAGGGAAAGATCAGCCCCAGCATTTT,CASSLGGQGFSTGKDQPQHF
TRBV4-1,-,TRBJ2-6,TRBD1,TGCGCCAGCAGCCGTGCTTTTCCGGGACAGGGAAGGATCGCTGGGGCCAACGTCCTGACTTTC,CASSRAFPGQGRIAGANVLTF
TRBV10-3,many,TRBJ1-2,-,TGTGCCATCCGAGGCGACACTATAAACTATGGCTACACCTTC,CAIRGDTINYGYTF
TRBV12-3/TRBV12-4,many,TRBJ2-3,TRBD2,TGTGCCAGCAGTCGGTCTAGCGGAAATACGCAGTATTTT,CASSRSSGNTQYF
TRBV11-2,-,TRBJ2-1,-,TGTGCCACCCAGCTTGGTCCCGGCAATGAGCAGTTCTTC,CATQLGPGNEQFF
TRBV6-5,many,TRBJ2-7,-,TGTGCCAGCAGTTACTCGGGAGTAGTTTGGTACGAGCAGTACTTC,CASSYSGVVWYEQYF
TRBV5-1,-,TRBJ2-7,TRBD2,TGCGCCAGCAGCACTAGCGGGATCCTAGCAGAGCAGTACTTC,CASSTSGILAEQYF
TRBV27,-,TRBJ2-3,TRBD2,TGTGCCAGCAGTCCCCAATCCACGGGACTAGCCACAGATACGCAGTATTTT,CASSPQSTGLATDTQYF
TRBV7-2,few,TRBJ2-1,-,TGTGCCAGCAGCTCCACCTCTAGAAATAGTGAGCAGTTCTTC,CASSSTSRNSEQFF
TRBV20-1,-,TRBJ2-1,-,TGCAGTGCTAATTTTGGGGGGAACAATGAGCAGTTCTTC,CSANFGGNNEQFF
TRBV4-3,many,TRBJ2-2,TRBD2,TGCGCCAGCAGCCCCGACGGGGGGACCACCGGGGAGCTGTTTTTT,CASSPDGGTTGELFF
TRBV6-5,-,TRBJ2-1,-,TGTGCCAGCAGTTCTCGGCTAAACTCCTACAATGAGCAGTTCTTC,CASSSRLNSYNEQFF
TRBV5-1,few,TRBJ2-7,TRBD1,TGCGCCAGCAGCACGGACAGGGGGAGGAACGAGCAGTACTTC,CASSTDRGRNEQYF
TRBV6-2/TRBV6-3,few,TRBJ2-1,TRBD1,TGTGCCAGCAGAATACTGGGACAGGGGGTCTTCAATGAGCAGTTCTTC,CASRILGQGVFNEQFF
TRBV12-3/TRBV12-4,-,TRBJ1-3,TRBD1,TGTGCCAGCAGCATACAGGGGAGGAGAAACACCATATATTTT,CASSIQGRRNTIYF
TRBV12-3/TRBV12-4,-,TRBJ2-2,-,TGTGCCAGCAGTTTCTTGGTAGATGCGAACACCGGGGAGCTGTTTTTT,CASSFLVDANTGELFF
TRBV20-1,many,TRBJ2-5,TRBD1,TGCAGTGCTACCCCTTACAGGGGGCGCCTCCTCGGGGAGACCCAGTACTTC,CSATPYRGRLLGETQYF
TRBV5-1,-,TRBJ2-7,-,TGCGCCAGCAGCTTGGATCCGAGAGAGCAGTACTTC,CASSLDPREQYF
TRBV7-2,-,TRBJ2-5,-,TGTGCCAGCAGCTTGTTTACTATCGGGGTAGAGACCCAGTACTTC,CASSLFTIGVETQYF
TRBV12-3/TRBV12-4,-,TRBJ2-1,-,TGTGCCAGCAGTTTAACCAACTCCTACAATGAGCAGTTCTTC,CASSLTNSYNEQFF
TRBV18,-,TRBJ2-7,-,TGTGCCAGCTCACCACCGTACGGGTCCTACGAGCAGTACTTC,CASSPPYGSYEQYF
TRBV7-9,-,TRBJ2-7,TRBD2,TGTGCCAGCAGCACCCGGACTAGAGGGTACGAGCAGTACTTC,CASSTRTRGYEQYF